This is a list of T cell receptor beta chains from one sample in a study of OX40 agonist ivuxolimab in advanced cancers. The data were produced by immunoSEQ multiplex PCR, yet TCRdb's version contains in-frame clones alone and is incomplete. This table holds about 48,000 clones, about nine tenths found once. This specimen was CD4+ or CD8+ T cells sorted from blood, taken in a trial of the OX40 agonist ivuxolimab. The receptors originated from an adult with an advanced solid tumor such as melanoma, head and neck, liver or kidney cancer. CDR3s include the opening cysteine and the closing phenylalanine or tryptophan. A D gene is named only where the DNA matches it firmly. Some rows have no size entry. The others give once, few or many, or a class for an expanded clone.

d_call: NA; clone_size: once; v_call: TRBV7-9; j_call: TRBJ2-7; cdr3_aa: CASSADDRPYEQYF; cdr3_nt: TGTGCCAGCAGCGCCGATGACAGACCCTACGAGCAGTACTTC
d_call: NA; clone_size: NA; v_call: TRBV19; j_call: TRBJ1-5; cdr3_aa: CASSISGDSNQPQHF; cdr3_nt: TGTGCCAGTAGTATCTCGGGGGATAGCAATCAGCCCCAGCATTTT
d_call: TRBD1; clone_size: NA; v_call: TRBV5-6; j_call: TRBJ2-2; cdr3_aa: CASSLPTDRVRTGELFF; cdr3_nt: TGTGCCAGCAGCTTGCCCACGGACAGGGTTCGCACCGGGGAGCTGTTTTTT
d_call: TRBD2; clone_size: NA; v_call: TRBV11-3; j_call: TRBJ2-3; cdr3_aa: CASSPGTSGGGDTQYF; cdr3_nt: TGTGCCAGCAGCCCCGGGACTAGCGGGGGTGGAGATACGCAGTATTTT
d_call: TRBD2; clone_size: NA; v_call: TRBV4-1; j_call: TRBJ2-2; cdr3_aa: CASSQGSGVQATGELFF; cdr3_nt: TGCGCCAGCAGCCAAGGTAGCGGGGTACAAGCGACCGGGGAGCTGTTTTTT
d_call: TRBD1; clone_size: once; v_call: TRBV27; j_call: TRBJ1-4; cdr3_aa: CASRLQGTNEKLFF; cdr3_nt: TGTGCCAGCCGCTTACAGGGGACTAATGAAAAACTGTTTTTT
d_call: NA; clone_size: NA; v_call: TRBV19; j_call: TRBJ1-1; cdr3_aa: CASSRENTEAFF; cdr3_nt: TGTGCCAGTAGTAGGGAGAACACTGAAGCTTTCTTT
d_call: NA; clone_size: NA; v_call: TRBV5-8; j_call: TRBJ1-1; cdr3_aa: CASSLTGGLNTEAFF; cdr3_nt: TGTGCCAGCAGCTTGACCGGGGGATTGAACACTGAAGCTTTCTTT
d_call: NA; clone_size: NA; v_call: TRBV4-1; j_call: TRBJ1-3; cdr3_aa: CASSQDIYSGNTIYF; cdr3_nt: TGCGCCAGCAGCCAAGACATCTACTCTGGAAACACCATATATTTT
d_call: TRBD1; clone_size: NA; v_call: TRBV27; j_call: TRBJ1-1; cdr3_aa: CASSYTGGTEAFF; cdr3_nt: TGTGCCAGCAGTTATACAGGGGGCACTGAAGCTTTCTTT
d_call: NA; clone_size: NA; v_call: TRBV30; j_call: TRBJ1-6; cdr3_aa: CAWSVGGVSPLHF; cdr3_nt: TGTGCCTGGAGTGTAGGAGGGGTTTCACCCCTCCACTTT
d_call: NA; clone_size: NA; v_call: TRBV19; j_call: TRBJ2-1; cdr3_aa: CASSSLAGRIYNEQFF; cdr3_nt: TGTGCCAGTAGTAGCTTGGCGGGGCGAATCTACAATGAGCAGTTCTTC
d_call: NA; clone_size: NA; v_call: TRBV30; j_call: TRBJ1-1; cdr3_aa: CAWSVSGANEAFF; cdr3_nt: TGTGCCTGGAGTGTATCAGGGGCCAATGAAGCTTTCTTT
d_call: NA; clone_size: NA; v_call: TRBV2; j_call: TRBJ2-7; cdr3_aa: CASSSGRTAYEQYF; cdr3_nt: TGTGCCAGCAGTTCGGGAAGGACAGCCTACGAGCAGTACTTC
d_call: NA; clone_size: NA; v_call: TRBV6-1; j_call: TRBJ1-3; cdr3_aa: CASSDGLDSGNTIYF; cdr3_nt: TGTGCCAGCAGTGATGGGCTTGACTCTGGAAACACCATATATTTT
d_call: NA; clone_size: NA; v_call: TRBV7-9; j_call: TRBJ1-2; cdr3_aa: CASSLEQGGPNYGYTF; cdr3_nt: TGTGCCAGCAGCTTAGAACAGGGAGGGCCTAACTATGGCTACACCTTC
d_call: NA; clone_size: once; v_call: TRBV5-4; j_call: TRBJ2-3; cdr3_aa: CASSVFGVTDTQYF; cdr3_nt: TGTGCCAGCAGCGTCTTCGGGGTCACAGATACGCAGTATTTT
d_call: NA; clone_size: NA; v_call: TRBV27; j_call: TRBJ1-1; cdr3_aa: CASSLGGREAFF; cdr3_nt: TGTGCCAGCAGTCTAGGGGGGCGCGAAGCTTTCTTT
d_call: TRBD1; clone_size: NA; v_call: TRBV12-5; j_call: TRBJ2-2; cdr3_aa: CASGLWTGNTGELFF; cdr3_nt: TGTGCTAGTGGTTTATGGACAGGGAACACCGGGGAGCTGTTTTTT
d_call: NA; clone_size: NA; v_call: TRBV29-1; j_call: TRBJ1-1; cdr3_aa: CSVVNTEAFF; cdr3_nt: TGCAGCGTTGTGAACACTGAAGCTTTCTTT
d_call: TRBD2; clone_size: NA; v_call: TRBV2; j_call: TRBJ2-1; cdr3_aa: CASSAELAGGHNEQFF; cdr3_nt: TGTGCCAGCAGCGCGGAACTAGCGGGGGGACACAATGAGCAGTTCTTC
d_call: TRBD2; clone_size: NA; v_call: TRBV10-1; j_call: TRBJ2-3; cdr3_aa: CASSEITSAYRGTDTQYF; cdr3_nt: TGCGCCAGCAGTGAGATAACTAGCGCCTACCGTGGCACAGATACGCAGTATTTT
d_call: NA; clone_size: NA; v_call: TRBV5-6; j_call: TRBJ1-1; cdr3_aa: CASSHYRETNTEAFF; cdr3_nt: TGTGCCAGCAGTCACTACAGGGAGACAAACACTGAAGCTTTCTTT
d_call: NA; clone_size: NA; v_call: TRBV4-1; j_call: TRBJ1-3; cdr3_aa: CASSQDLHPGNTIYF; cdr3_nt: TGCGCCAGCAGCCAAGATTTGCATCCTGGAAACACCATATATTTT
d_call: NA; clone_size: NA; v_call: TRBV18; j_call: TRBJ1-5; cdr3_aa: CASSEGQGNQPQHF; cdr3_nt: TGTGCCAGCTCGGAGGGACAAGGGAATCAGCCCCAGCATTTT
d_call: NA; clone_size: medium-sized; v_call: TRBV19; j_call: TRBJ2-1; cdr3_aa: CASSGARYNEQFF; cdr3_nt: TGTGCCAGTAGCGGGGCACGGTACAATGAGCAGTTCTTC
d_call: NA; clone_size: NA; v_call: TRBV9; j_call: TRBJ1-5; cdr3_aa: CASSVGRGYQPQHF; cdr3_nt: TGTGCCAGCAGCGTAGGCCGGGGGTATCAGCCCCAGCATTTT
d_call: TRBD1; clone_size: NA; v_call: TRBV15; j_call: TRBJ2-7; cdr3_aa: CATSPGGTGGYEQYF; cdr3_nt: TGTGCCACCAGCCCCGGGGGGACAGGGGGGTACGAGCAGTACTTC
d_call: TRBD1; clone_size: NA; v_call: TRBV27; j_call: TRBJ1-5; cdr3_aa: CASSIRGGNQPQHF; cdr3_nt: TGTGCCAGCAGTATCAGGGGGGGCAATCAGCCCCAGCATTTT
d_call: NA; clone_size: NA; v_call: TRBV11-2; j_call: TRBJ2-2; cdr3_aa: CASSPGEAGLNTGELFF; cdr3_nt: TGTGCCAGCAGCCCCGGGGAGGCAGGCCTGAACACCGGGGAGCTGTTTTTT
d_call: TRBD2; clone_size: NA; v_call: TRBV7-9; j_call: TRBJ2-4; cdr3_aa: CASSLDSGGTERGQYF; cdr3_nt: TGTGCCAGCAGCCTGGATAGCGGGGGGACCGAGCGGGGCCAGTACTTC
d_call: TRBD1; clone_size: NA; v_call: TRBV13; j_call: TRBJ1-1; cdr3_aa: CASSLGDRVAEAFF; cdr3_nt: TGTGCCAGCAGCTTAGGGGACAGGGTGGCTGAAGCTTTCTTT
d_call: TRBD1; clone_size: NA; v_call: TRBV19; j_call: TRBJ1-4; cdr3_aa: CASSLPGQNNEKLFF; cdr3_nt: TGTGCCAGTAGTCTCCCGGGACAGAATAATGAAAAACTGTTTTTT
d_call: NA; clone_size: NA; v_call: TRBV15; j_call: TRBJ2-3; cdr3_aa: CATSRPEDTQYF; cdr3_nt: TGTGCCACCAGCAGACCGGAGGATACGCAGTATTTT
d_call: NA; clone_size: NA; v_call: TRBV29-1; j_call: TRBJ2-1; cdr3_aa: CSVEGGTYNEQFF; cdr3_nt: TGCAGCGTTGAAGGTGGGACCTACAATGAGCAGTTCTTC
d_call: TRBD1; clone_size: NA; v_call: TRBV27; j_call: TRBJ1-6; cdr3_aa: CASSVGTGRAYNSPLHF; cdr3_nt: TGTGCCAGCAGTGTCGGGACAGGGAGGGCCTATAATTCACCCCTCCACTTT
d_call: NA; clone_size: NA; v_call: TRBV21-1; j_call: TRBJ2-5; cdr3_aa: CASSKSDYGTGQETQYF; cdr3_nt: TGTGCCAGCAGCAAATCTGACTACGGGACAGGGCAAGAGACCCAGTACTTC
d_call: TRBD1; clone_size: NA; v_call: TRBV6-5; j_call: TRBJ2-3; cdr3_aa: CANSYGQGSDTQYF; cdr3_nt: TGTGCCAACAGTTACGGACAGGGATCCGATACGCAGTATTTT
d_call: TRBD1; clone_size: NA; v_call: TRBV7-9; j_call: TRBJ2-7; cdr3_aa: CASSLGQGQDEQYF; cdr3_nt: TGTGCCAGCAGCTTAGGGCAGGGACAGGACGAGCAGTACTTC
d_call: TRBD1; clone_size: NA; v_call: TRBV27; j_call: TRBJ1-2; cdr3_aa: CASSFSPGGYGYTF; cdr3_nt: TGTGCCAGCAGTTTTTCCCCAGGGGGGTATGGCTACACCTTC
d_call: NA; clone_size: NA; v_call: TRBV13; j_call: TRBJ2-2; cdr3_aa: CASSQAGNDIRGELFF; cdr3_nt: TGTGCCAGCAGCCAGGCCGGGAACGATATCCGCGGGGAGCTGTTTTTT
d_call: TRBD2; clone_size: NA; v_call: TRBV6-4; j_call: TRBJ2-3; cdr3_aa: CASSPELAGGSDTQYF; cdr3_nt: TGTGCCAGCAGTCCCGAGCTAGCGGGGGGATCAGATACGCAGTATTTT
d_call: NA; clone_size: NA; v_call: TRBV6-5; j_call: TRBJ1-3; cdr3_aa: CASSYSKGISGNTIYF; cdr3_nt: TGTGCCAGCAGTTACTCGAAGGGTATCTCTGGAAACACCATATATTTT
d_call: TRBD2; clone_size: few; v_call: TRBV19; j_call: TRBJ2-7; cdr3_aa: CASSRTSGAFDEQYF; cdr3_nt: TGTGCCAGTAGTCGGACTAGCGGGGCGTTCGACGAGCAGTACTTC
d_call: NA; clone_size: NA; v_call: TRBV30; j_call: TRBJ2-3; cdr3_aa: CAWSTGHRGSDTQYF; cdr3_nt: TGTGCCTGGAGTACGGGACACCGGGGGTCAGATACGCAGTATTTT
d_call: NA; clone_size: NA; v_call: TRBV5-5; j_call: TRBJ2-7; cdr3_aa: CASSLGQGRGSYEQYF; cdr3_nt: TGTGCCAGCAGCTTGGGGCAGGGAAGAGGGTCCTACGAGCAGTACTTC
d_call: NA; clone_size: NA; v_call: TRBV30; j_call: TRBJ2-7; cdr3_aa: CAWSVGGQYEQYF; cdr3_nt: TGTGCCTGGAGTGTAGGGGGGCAGTACGAGCAGTACTTC
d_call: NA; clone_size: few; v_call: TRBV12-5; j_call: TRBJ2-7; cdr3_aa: CASGAPQLQGYEQYF; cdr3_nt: TGTGCTAGTGGGGCCCCTCAACTTCAGGGTTACGAGCAGTACTTC
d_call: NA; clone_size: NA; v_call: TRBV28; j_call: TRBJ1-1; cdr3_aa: CASTLRNYMNTEAFF; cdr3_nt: TGTGCCAGCACCCTGAGGAATTACATGAACACTGAAGCTTTCTTT
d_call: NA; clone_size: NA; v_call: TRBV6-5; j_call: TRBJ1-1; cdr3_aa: CASSLGGVTEAFF; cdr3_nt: TGTGCCAGCAGCCTGGGAGGGGTTACTGAAGCTTTCTTT
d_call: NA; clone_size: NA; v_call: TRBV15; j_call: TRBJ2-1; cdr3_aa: CATSSSGGNEQFF; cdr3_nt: TGTGCCACCAGCAGTTCTGGCGGCAATGAGCAGTTCTTC
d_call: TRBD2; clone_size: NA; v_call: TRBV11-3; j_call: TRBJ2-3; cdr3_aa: CASSSPSGGPNTQYF; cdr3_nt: TGTGCCAGCAGCTCTCCGAGCGGGGGACCCAATACGCAGTATTTT
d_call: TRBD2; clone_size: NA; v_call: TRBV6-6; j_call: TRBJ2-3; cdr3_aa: CASRQLAGGTDTQYF; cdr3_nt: TGTGCCAGCAGGCAACTAGCGGGGGGCACAGATACGCAGTATTTT
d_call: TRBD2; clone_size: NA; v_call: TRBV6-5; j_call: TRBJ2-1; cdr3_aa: CASNTGTSGGLEQFF; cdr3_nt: TGTGCCAGCAACACAGGGACTAGCGGGGGGCTTGAGCAGTTCTTC
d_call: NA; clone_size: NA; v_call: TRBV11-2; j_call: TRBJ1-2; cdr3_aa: CASSQGPGNPANYGYTF; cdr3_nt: TGTGCCAGCAGCCAGGGACCCGGGAATCCAGCTAACTATGGCTACACCTTC
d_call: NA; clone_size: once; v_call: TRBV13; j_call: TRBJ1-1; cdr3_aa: CASSLDRVNTEAFF; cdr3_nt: TGTGCCAGCAGCTTAGACAGAGTGAACACTGAAGCTTTCTTT
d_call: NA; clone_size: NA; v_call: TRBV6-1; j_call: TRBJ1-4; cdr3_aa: CASSETGTVSEKLFF; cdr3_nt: TGTGCCAGCAGTGAAACAGGGACCGTCAGCGAAAAACTGTTTTTT
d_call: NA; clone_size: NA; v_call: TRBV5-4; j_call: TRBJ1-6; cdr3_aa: CASSSTEGGMDSPLHF; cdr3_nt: TGTGCCAGCAGCTCGACGGAAGGGGGAATGGATTCACCCCTCCACTTT
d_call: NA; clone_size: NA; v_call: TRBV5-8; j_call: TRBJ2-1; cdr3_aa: CASSADTYNEQFF; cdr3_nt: TGTGCCAGCAGCGCGGACACCTACAATGAGCAGTTCTTC